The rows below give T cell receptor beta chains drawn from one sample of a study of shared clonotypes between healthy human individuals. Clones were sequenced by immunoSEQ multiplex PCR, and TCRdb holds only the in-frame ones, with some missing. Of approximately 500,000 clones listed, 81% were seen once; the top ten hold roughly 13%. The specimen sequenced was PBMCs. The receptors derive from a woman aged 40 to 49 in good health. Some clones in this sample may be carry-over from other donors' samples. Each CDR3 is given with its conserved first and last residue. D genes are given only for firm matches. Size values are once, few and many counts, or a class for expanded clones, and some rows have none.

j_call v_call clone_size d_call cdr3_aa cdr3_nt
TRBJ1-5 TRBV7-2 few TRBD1 CASSLTRDRVQPQHF TGTGCCAGCAGCTTAACCCGTGACAGGGTTCAGCCCCAGCATTTT
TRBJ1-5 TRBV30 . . CAWRSGTENYGPQHF TGTGCCTGGAGATCCGGGACGGAAAATTATGGGCCCCAGCATTTT
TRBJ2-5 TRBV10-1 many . CASSDNSQETQYF TGCGCCAGCAGTGATAACAGCCAAGAGACCCAGTACTTC
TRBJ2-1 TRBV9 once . CASAYSGRFSNEQFF TGTGCCAGCGCCTATTCGGGTCGATTTTCTAATGAGCAGTTCTTC
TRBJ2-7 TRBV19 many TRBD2 CASSREGRFYEQYF TGTGCCAGTAGTAGGGAGGGCAGGTTCTACGAGCAGTACTTC
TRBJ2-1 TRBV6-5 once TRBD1 CASSYGRTGAFNEQFF TGTGCCAGCAGTTACGGGAGGACAGGGGCCTTCAATGAGCAGTTCTTC
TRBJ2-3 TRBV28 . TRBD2 CASRSASGYTQYF TGTGCCAGCAGATCCGCTAGCGGGTATACGCAGTATTTT
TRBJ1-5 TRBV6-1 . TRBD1 CASSASRTGDQPQHF TGTGCCAGCAGTGCAAGCCGGACAGGAGATCAGCCCCAGCATTTT
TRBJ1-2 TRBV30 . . CAWSVLPSYGYTF TGTGCCTGGAGTGTACTCCCCTCCTATGGCTACACCTTC
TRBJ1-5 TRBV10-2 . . CASSAGGHQPQHF TGCGCCAGCAGTGCGGGGGGCCATCAGCCCCAGCATTTT
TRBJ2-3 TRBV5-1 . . CASSLGQQDTQYF TGCGCCAGCAGCTTGGGACAGCAAGATACGCAGTATTTT
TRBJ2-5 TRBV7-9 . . CASSSTAREVETQYF TGTGCCAGCAGCTCGACCGCTAGAGAGGTGGAGACCCAGTACTTC
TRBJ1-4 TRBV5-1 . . CASSLGQGNNEKLFF TGCGCCAGCAGCTTGGGGCAGGGAAACAATGAAAAACTGTTTTTT
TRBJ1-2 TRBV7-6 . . CATGQPYGYTF TGTGCCACCGGACAGCCCTATGGCTACACCTTC
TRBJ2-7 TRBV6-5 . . CASRRSGERSYEQYF TGTGCCAGCAGACGATCAGGGGAGCGTTCCTACGAGCAGTACTTC
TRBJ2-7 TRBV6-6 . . CASSYLTEQKSYEQYF TGTGCCAGCAGTTACTTAACAGAACAGAAATCCTACGAGCAGTACTTC
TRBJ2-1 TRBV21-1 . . CASSKRSRVGPYNEQFF TGTGCCAGCAGCAAAAGGAGTAGGGTGGGTCCATACAATGAGCAGTTCTTC
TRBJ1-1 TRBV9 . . CASSEIQGTEAFF TGTGCCAGCAGCGAAATACAGGGCACTGAAGCTTTCTTT
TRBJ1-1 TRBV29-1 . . CSVDPTGMNTEAFF TGCAGCGTTGACCCCACAGGGATGAACACTGAAGCTTTCTTT
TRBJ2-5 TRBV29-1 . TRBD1 CSAARSGTGDQETQYF TGCAGCGCAGCGAGATCCGGGACAGGAGATCAAGAGACCCAGTACTTC
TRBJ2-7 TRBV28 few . CASSFWDNSYEQYF TGTGCCAGCAGTTTTTGGGACAACTCCTACGAGCAGTACTTC
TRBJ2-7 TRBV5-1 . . CPKRVEQYF TGCCCCAAGAGGGTCGAGCAGTACTTC
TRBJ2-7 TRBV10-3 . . CAISESGRSYEQYF TGTGCCATCAGTGAGTCGGGCAGGAGCTACGAGCAGTACTTC
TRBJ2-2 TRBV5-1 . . CASSRGNTGELFF TGCGCCAGCAGCAGGGGGAACACCGGGGAGCTGTTTTTT
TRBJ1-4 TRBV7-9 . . CASSLPQEKLFF TGTGCCAGCAGCTTACCCCAGGAAAAACTGTTTTTT
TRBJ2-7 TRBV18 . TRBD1 CASSETGAAYEQYF TGTGCCAGCTCAGAAACAGGGGCGGCGTACGAGCAGTACTTC
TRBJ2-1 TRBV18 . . CASSPFTYNEQFF TGTGCCAGCTCACCTTTCACATACAATGAGCAGTTCTTC
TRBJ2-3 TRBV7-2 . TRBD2 CASSKNPGLAGTDTQYF TGTGCCAGCAGCAAAAACCCGGGACTAGCGGGAACTGATACGCAGTATTTT
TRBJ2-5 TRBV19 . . CASSTLGQLQETQYF TGTGCCAGTAGTACACTCGGACAGCTTCAAGAGACCCAGTACTTC
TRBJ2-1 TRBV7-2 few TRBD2 CASSLGGRSYNEQFF TGTGCCAGCAGCTTAGGCGGGAGATCCTACAATGAGCAGTTCTTC
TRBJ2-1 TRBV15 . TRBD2 CATSRDGVWGGNEQFF TGTGCCACCAGCAGAGATGGTGTCTGGGGGGGCAATGAGCAGTTCTTC
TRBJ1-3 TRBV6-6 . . CASSWTGDSGNTIYF TGTGCCAGCAGTTGGACCGGAGACTCTGGAAACACCATATATTTT
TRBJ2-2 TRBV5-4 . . CASTTHGEGVGELFF TGTGCCAGCACCACACACGGCGAAGGAGTAGGGGAGCTGTTTTTT
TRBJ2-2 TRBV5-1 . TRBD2 CASSLGLAGNTGELFF TGCGCCAGCAGCTTGGGGCTAGCGGGCAATACCGGGGAGCTGTTTTTT
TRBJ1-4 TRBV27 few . CASSLRQAAKLFF TGTGCCAGCAGTTTAAGGCAGGCTGCAAAACTGTTTTTT
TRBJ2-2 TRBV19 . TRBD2 CASSIVAGMTGELFF TGTGCCAGTAGTATTGTAGCGGGGATGACCGGGGAGCTGTTTTTT
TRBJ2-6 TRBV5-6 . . CASSLFEAGANVLTF TGTGCCAGCAGCTTATTCGAGGCGGGGGCCAACGTCCTGACTTTC
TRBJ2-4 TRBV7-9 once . CASSLGGVDIQYF TGTGCCAGCAGCTTAGGAGGGGTTGACATTCAGTACTTC
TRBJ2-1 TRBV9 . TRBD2 CASSVRWSSGSHNEQFF TGTGCCAGCAGCGTCCGATGGTCTAGCGGGAGTCACAATGAGCAGTTCTTC
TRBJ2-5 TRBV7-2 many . CASSPPGVQETQYF TGTGCCAGCAGCCCACCAGGTGTCCAAGAGACCCAGTACTTC
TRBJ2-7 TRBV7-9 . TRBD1 CASSGTGGVYEQYF TGTGCCAGCAGCGGTACAGGGGGCGTTTACGAGCAGTACTTC
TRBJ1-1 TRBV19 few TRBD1 CASSIDGTGGARAFF TGTGCCAGTAGTATAGATGGGACAGGGGGCGCGCGGGCTTTCTTT
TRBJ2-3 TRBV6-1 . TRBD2 CASIRLATTDTQYF TGTGCCAGCATCAGACTAGCGACGACAGATACGCAGTATTTT